This T cell receptor (beta chain) was sequenced for a study of cytomegalovirus exposure and HLA in healthy donors (dated by TCRdb to the late 2010s). At the level of the whole study: An earlier analysis of some 550 of the donors reported approximately 270 Gb of sequence data and some 120 million unique TCR beta sequences from roughly 180 million T cells. An early release covering 550 to 650 HLA-typed donors comprised approximately 290 gigabases of sequencing data and roughly 85 million unique TCR sequences. Among the approximately 400 genotyped donors, about 85% belonged to the genetic ancestry cluster associated with self-reported Caucasian donors. The study aimed to test whether cataloging public T cell receptors could reveal signatures of past pathogen exposure. The study profiled the T cell repertoires of about 720 subjects by immunosequencing and related them to cytomegalovirus serostatus. In addition to the first cohort of 666 subjects, a separate validation cohort of 120 different subjects was used. High-throughput TCR immunosequencing, statistical association of individual TCRs with disease status, and machine learning were combined to predict cytomegalovirus infection status. In a later analysis, previously published TCR beta repertoires from 550 to 700 donors were re-analyzed and high-resolution HLA genotyping was added so that TCR occurrence patterns could be studied. Rather than drawing on any new phenotypic data, the later analysis identified candidate immune exposures from TCR beta sequences and the way those sequences occurred across donors. In an earlier analysis of 500 to 650 of the donors, high-throughput TCR beta sequencing was used to judge whether each TCR beta V gene segment behaved as functional or pseudogenic. Donor age, sex, ethnicity and CMV serostatus were compiled together with the repertoire data. In a later genetic analysis, genome-wide SNP genotypes for about 65% of the 666 donors were used, and that subset was treated as a discovery cohort. All discovery cohort repertoires had been generated on a single sequencing platform. HLA typing covered class I and class II loci at four-digit resolution. Typing coverage varied by locus: 629-630 donors for A, B, C, DRB1 and DQB1; about 520 for DQA1; 606 for DPA1; 450 to 480 for DPB1. Roughly five DR-DQ haplotypes were handled as single units for association and clustering, since linkage in the cohort was strong. Across under 500 genotyped donors of the cohort, an average of about 200,000 unique TCR beta nucleotide sequences per donor were sequenced, and 15% to 20% of those sequences were non-productive.

The library was made by the immunoSEQ multiplex PCR assay. The multiplex PCR relied on a mix of 60 forward primers for TCR Vbeta segments and 13 reverse primers for TCR Jbeta segments. Amplification of the CDR3 region of rearranged TCR beta genes was performed with a multiplex PCR assay on genomic DNA. The Illumina HiSeq System was used to sequence the amplified TCR beta libraries as 87-base-pair reads. Per the authors' processing: Across the 640 or so repertoires, a later analysis counted 60 million to 90 million unique TCR beta chains, 8.5 million to 12 million of which were shared by at least two donors. A nearest-neighbor algorithm error-corrected the raw reads and collapsed the reads into unique sequences, merging closely related sequences to remove PCR and sequencing errors. To assign V, D and J gene segments, CDR3 sequences were aligned to IMGT reference sequences. For a sequence to be retained, at least a six-nucleotide match to both a V gene segment and a J gene segment was required. A rearrangement was called productive if the CDR3 had no stop codons and remained in frame with V and J, and every other rearrangement was called non-productive. CDR3 was defined according to IMGT convention as the region running from the second conserved V-encoded cysteine to the conserved J-encoded phenylalanine. Sequences without an unambiguous match to a single V gene segment were excluded from the earlier analysis of approximately 600 of the donors. In an earlier analysis of about 590 of the donors, a V segment was called functional when productive rearrangements were above 56.7%, and segregating when the standard deviation between donors exceeded 5%. A statistical classification framework was built to diagnose cytomegalovirus status from the catalog of TCR beta chain sequences. In a later analysis, TCR nucleotide sequences were compared against IMGT/GENE-DB human TR gene sequences so that V and J genes could be assigned. A later analysis assigned CDR3 sequences and most-parsimonious VDJ recombination scenarios with the TCRdist pipeline. A later analysis defined each TCR beta chain by its CDR3 amino acid sequence plus V-gene family, and excluded reads lacking a unique V-gene family. In a later analysis, several hundred highly shared, low-generation-probability nucleotide sequences were removed to address suspected cross-contamination and a sequencing artifact. In a later analysis, a clonal expansion index for each public chain was calculated from normalized within-repertoire ranks of inferred template counts. In a later analysis, generation probabilities were computed with a VDJ recombination model fitted to out-of-frame rearrangements, and the resulting probabilities were checked against IGoR. In a later analysis, TCR-TCR, TCR-HLA and TCR-CMV co-occurrence was scored with hypergeometric tests, and a repertoire-size bias correction was applied to TCR pairs. To estimate false discovery rates, a later analysis permuted the HLA or CMV assignments 20 times. In a later analysis, co-occurring TCRs were grouped using DBSCAN, and TCRdist sequence similarity was added for clustering within HLA-allele-positive subsets. Co-occurrence clustering excluded repertoires with fewer than 30,000 or more than 120,000 public chains, plus five with anomalous nucleotide sharing. This immuneACCESS table, as held by TCRdb, lists in-frame sequences with V and J called but not all clones. Of the missing ones, under half trace to an unresolved V gene in checked studies; the others have no known cause. From that table come the V and J calls and clone size; the DNA was used to work out D and trimming. This sample comprises 90,000 to 150,000 clones, about 70% of them detected only once. Of the sample, less than 4.5% is held by the ten largest clones.

The cohort consisted of fewer than 700 healthy bone marrow donors. Cohort members were all nominally healthy when sampled, although unrecorded immune exposures were likely present. The donor was CMV seronegative and belonged to the group of 320 or so seronegative cohort members. Every donor gave a peripheral blood sample, and the peripheral blood mononuclear cells from that sample were used for TCR beta sequencing. The Qiagen DNeasy Blood Extraction Kit was used to extract genomic DNA from the blood cell samples. The CDR3 holds 11 amino acids from the cysteine to the phenylalanine. The DNA shown is the 33-base CDR3, in frame from base 1. The germline V gene specifies MNHNS as CDR1 and SASEGT as CDR2. The V end loses 4 bases and the J end loses 8 bases, and a stretch of 6 bases separates them. Broader findings and caveats from the paper: A further reported finding was that TCR beta sequences accurately predicted the HLA-A and HLA-B alleles for most subjects in the first cohort. HLA typing was unavailable for some donors at each locus, so association tests used only the typed subset. For the cohort, immune exposure information was limited to CMV serostatus. In a later analysis, HLA-associated TCR beta chains showed more clonal expansion and lower generation probabilities than non-associated chains that were equally common. The sequencing pipeline was judged likely to have produced a cluster of highly shared sequence variants as a technical artifact. Because the 87-base-pair reads could not distinguish some IMGT-functional V segments, including TRBV6-2 and TRBV6-3, those segments were excluded. The study listed approximately 150 TCR beta chains as associated with cytomegalovirus. Most CMV-associated TCR beta chains appeared to be HLA-restricted in a later analysis, and the HLA associations seemed to be driven largely by CMV exposure. An association between a missense DCLRE1C variant and V-gene and J-gene trimming of TCR beta chains was found in a later genetic analysis and replicated in an independent cohort. Sequencing depth was assumed to be roughly uniform across donors in the presence/absence analyses, though that assumption may not hold. In a later analysis, some 17,000 TCR beta sequences were associated with specific HLA alleles at a false discovery rate of 0.05. Linkage disequilibrium might explain the correlated functional status among segregating V segments, but an unknown experimental factor could not be ruled out. Strong co-occurrence of HLA alleles, especially DR and DQ, made assigning TCR associations to individual alleles difficult. Several of the top co-occurrence clusters appeared to be linked to parvovirus B19, influenza, CMV and Epstein-Barr virus, according to a later analysis. In an earlier analysis of some 500 of the donors, most TCR beta V segments were observed in productive rearrangements about 87% or about 30% of the time, broadly matching IMGT annotations. According to the authors, the approach could potentially be generalized to other disease states and immunological phenotypes. A few of the identified cytomegalovirus-associated TCR beta chains were confirmed in vitro to be specific for cytomegalovirus antigens. In a later analysis, the rate of TCR association differed among HLA loci, with DRB1 alleles having the most associated TCRs and HLA-C alleles having the fewest. While some public TCRs were present in many individuals, most TCR sequences turned up only very rarely across donors. The classifier was reported to diagnose cytomegalovirus status with high specificity and sensitivity in both the original and validation cohorts. Only TCR beta chains were sequenced in this cohort, and the absence of alpha or paired-chain data limited detectable features. Because counts were too low, under 20 rarely observed V segments, including chromosome 9 orphons, were left out of the earlier analysis of several hundred of the donors. Compared with the 666-donor mean, donors in an Asian-associated ancestry cluster had fewer N-insertions in productive TCRs, according to a later genetic analysis.

Comments on this clone: The antigen this receptor binds is unknown. No clone much larger than this one lies a single base away; base qualities are absent.

Sequencing used PBMCs. The receptor was isolated from a woman aged 40 to 50 in good health and CMV-seronegative. The rearranged chain carries TRBV6-1 and TRBJ2-1, with an unclear D gene assignment. The nucleotide sequence is given as TGTGCCAGCAGTGCCCAATATGAGCAGTTCTTC. It codes for CASSAQYEQFF.